This section outlines one T cell receptor (beta chain) sequence together with its context. Its antigen is still unknown. Per germline, CDR1 LNHDA and CDR2 SQIVND (reference sequence). The CDR3 is made up of 13 amino acids. V gave up 3 bases and J gave up 3 bases, with 9 bases separating them. Amplification of TCR beta CDR3 regions was performed using RNA transcripts as template. First-round RT-PCR of the TCR CDR3 relied on the HTBI primer set. TCRdb redid the calling of the multiplex PCR reads with MiXCR, one entry per CDR3 protein. This table has approximately 600,000 distinct CDR3 sequences, about 14% appearing once. This sample is part of a study of T cells in Graves' hyperthyroidism and ophthalmopathy. General study findings and limits: Clonotypes that were expanded in thyroid above 0.001 mostly appeared in blood too.

The chain has TRBV19 and TRBJ2-7, with D possibly TRBD1 on 6 matching bases. Sequencing was done on a sample of blood. This clonotype originated in a woman aged 18-30 years with Graves' ophthalmopathy. The CDR3 DNA sequence: TGTGCCAGTAGTATCGACAGGAACTACGAGCAGTACTTC. Its protein product is CASSIDRNYEQYF.